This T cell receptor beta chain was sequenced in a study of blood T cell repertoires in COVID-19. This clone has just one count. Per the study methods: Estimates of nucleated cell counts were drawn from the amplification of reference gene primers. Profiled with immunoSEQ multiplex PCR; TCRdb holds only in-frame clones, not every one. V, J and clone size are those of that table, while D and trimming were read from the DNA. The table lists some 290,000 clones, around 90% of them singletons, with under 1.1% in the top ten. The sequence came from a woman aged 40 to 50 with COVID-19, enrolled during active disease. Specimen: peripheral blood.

The CDR3 DNA sequence: TGTGCCAGCTCACCGGGCCAGGCTTCGAACACTGAAGCTTTCTTT. As protein: CASSPGQASNTEAFF. The chain carries TRBV18 and TRBJ1-1; no reliable D call. The length of the CDR3 is 15 residues. Germline lookup yields CDR1 KGHSH and CDR2 LQKENI. V was trimmed by 3 bases and J by 1 base, leaving 12 bases between them. Full variable domain (outside the CDR3, taken from reference TRBV18 and TRBJ1-1): NAGVMQNPRHLVRRRGQEARLRCSPMKGHSHVYWYRQLPEEGLKFMVYLQKENIIDESGMPKERFSAEFPKEGPSILRIQQVVRGDSAAYFCASSPGQASNTEAFFGQGTRLTVV.